The text below deals with one T cell receptor beta chain. V shed 2 bases, J shed 5 bases, and the junction held 7 bases outside the gene matches. The CDR3 contains 16 residues. Germline V gives CDR1 MRHNA, CDR2 SNTAGT. The data belong to a study of T cell changes during pregnancy in multiple sclerosis. TCRdb's table, derived via immunoSEQ multiplex PCR, lists solely in-frame clones and lacks some. Among fewer than 13,000 clones listed, around 89% were seen once. J is TRBJ2-3 and V is TRBV6-4; TRBD1 matches at 10 bases. The receptor comes from a female donor in good health, enrolled as a control in a pregnancy study. The material sequenced was CD8+ T cells from peripheral blood mononuclear cells, taken in the first trimester of pregnancy. Here the CDR3 reads CASSDEDRGQVDTQYF. As DNA, the CDR3 is TGTGCCAGCAGTGACGAAGACAGGGGGCAGGTAGATACGCAGTATTTT.